Listed below are T cell receptor beta chains from one sample, sequenced in a study of T cell responses to AZD1222 COVID-19 vaccine. TCRdb's table, derived via immunoSEQ multiplex PCR, lists solely in-frame clones and lacks some. The repertoire consists of 130,000 or so clones, with 92% occurring once and the leading ten covering 1.1%. The specimen was peripheral blood, collected on day 0 of AZD1222 vaccination. The receptors derive from an adult in good health. Each CDR3 is given with its conserved first and last residue. A D gene is named only where the DNA matches it firmly. A row's size may be missing; if present it is once, few, many or a size class.

cdr3_length: 15; clone_size: .; d_call: .; j_call: TRBJ2-1; v_call: TRBV9; cdr3_aa: CASSVEGGVYNEQFF; cdr3_nt: TGTGCCAGCAGCGTAGAGGGGGGAGTCTACAATGAGCAGTTCTTC
cdr3_length: 12; clone_size: .; d_call: .; j_call: TRBJ2-3; v_call: TRBV18; cdr3_aa: CASSPITDTQYF; cdr3_nt: TGTGCCAGCTCGCCAATCACAGATACGCAGTATTTT
cdr3_length: 17; clone_size: .; d_call: .; j_call: TRBJ1-2; v_call: TRBV4-2; cdr3_aa: CASSQDPRSGSNYGYTF; cdr3_nt: TGTGCCAGCAGCCAAGATCCCCGGTCAGGGAGTAACTATGGCTACACCTTC
cdr3_length: 17; clone_size: .; d_call: .; j_call: TRBJ1-1; v_call: TRBV27; cdr3_aa: CASSLFPDSLVGTEAFF; cdr3_nt: TGTGCCAGCAGTTTATTCCCGGACAGCTTAGTGGGGACTGAAGCTTTCTTT
cdr3_length: 16; clone_size: .; d_call: .; j_call: TRBJ2-7; v_call: TRBV21-1; cdr3_aa: CASSTSVDRATYEQYF; cdr3_nt: TGTGCCAGCAGCACCTCCGTGGACAGGGCCACCTACGAGCAGTACTTC
cdr3_length: 15; clone_size: .; d_call: TRBD1; j_call: TRBJ1-2; v_call: TRBV14; cdr3_aa: CASSALGQGDYGYTF; cdr3_nt: TGTGCCAGCAGCGCCCTGGGACAGGGAGACTATGGCTACACCTTC
cdr3_length: 16; clone_size: medium-sized; d_call: TRBD2; j_call: TRBJ2-1; v_call: TRBV9; cdr3_aa: CASSVVGLAGDNEQFF; cdr3_nt: TGTGCCAGCAGCGTAGTAGGACTAGCGGGAGACAATGAGCAGTTCTTC
cdr3_length: 15; clone_size: .; d_call: TRBD1; j_call: TRBJ2-5; v_call: TRBV15; cdr3_aa: CATSPRWDSLETQYF; cdr3_nt: TGTGCCACCAGCCCCCGGTGGGACAGTTTAGAGACCCAGTACTTC
cdr3_length: 16; clone_size: .; d_call: TRBD1; j_call: TRBJ1-2; v_call: TRBV9; cdr3_aa: CASSSYRGGRDYGYTF; cdr3_nt: TGTGCCAGCAGCTCATACAGGGGAGGAAGAGACTATGGCTACACCTTC
cdr3_length: 14; clone_size: .; d_call: .; j_call: TRBJ2-5; v_call: TRBV6-2/TRBV6-3; cdr3_aa: CASSRSGRGETQYF; cdr3_nt: TGTGCCAGCAGTAGGTCCGGACGAGGGGAGACCCAGTACTTC
cdr3_length: 13; clone_size: .; d_call: TRBD1; j_call: TRBJ2-7; v_call: TRBV5-1; cdr3_aa: CASSSRQGYEQYF; cdr3_nt: TGCGCCAGCAGCTCCCGACAGGGCTACGAGCAGTACTTC
cdr3_length: 19; clone_size: .; d_call: .; j_call: TRBJ1-5; v_call: TRBV20-1; cdr3_aa: CSASNPGTSKAPSNQPQHF; cdr3_nt: TGCAGTGCTAGTAATCCCGGGACCTCTAAAGCCCCGAGCAATCAGCCCCAGCATTTT
cdr3_length: 13; clone_size: .; d_call: .; j_call: TRBJ2-1; v_call: TRBV6-5; cdr3_aa: CATGTLSYNEQFF; cdr3_nt: TGTGCCACCGGGACACTTTCCTACAATGAGCAGTTCTTC
cdr3_length: 17; clone_size: .; d_call: TRBD2; j_call: TRBJ2-1; v_call: TRBV18; cdr3_aa: CASSPLGGGVSYNEQFF; cdr3_nt: TGTGCCAGCTCACCACTCGGGGGGGGTGTTTCCTACAATGAGCAGTTCTTC
cdr3_length: 14; clone_size: once; d_call: TRBD2; j_call: TRBJ2-3; v_call: TRBV7-9; cdr3_aa: CASSLYGRADTQYF; cdr3_nt: TGTGCCAGCAGCTTATACGGGAGGGCAGATACGCAGTATTTT
cdr3_length: 15; clone_size: .; d_call: .; j_call: TRBJ1-5; v_call: TRBV7-9; cdr3_aa: CASSPQGTRDQPQHF; cdr3_nt: TGTGCCAGCAGCCCACAGGGTACTAGGGATCAGCCCCAGCATTTT
cdr3_length: 13; clone_size: .; d_call: .; j_call: TRBJ1-6; v_call: TRBV6-2/TRBV6-3; cdr3_aa: CASSFRRRPPLHF; cdr3_nt: TGTGCCAGCAGTTTTCGTAGACGTCCACCCCTCCACTTT
cdr3_length: 13; clone_size: .; d_call: .; j_call: TRBJ1-2; v_call: TRBV30; cdr3_aa: CAWSTQGDYGYTF; cdr3_nt: TGTGCCTGGAGTACACAGGGAGACTATGGCTACACCTTC
cdr3_length: 15; clone_size: .; d_call: TRBD1; j_call: TRBJ1-6; v_call: TRBV6-5; cdr3_aa: CASSGRGTDNSPLHF; cdr3_nt: TGTGCCAGCAGCGGGCGCGGGACAGATAATTCACCCCTCCACTTT
cdr3_length: 19; clone_size: .; d_call: TRBD2; j_call: TRBJ2-3; v_call: TRBV7-6; cdr3_aa: CASSLAQGAPTSGGDTQYF; cdr3_nt: TGTGCCAGCAGCTTAGCGCAGGGGGCCCCCACTAGCGGGGGGGATACGCAGTATTTT
cdr3_length: 13; clone_size: .; d_call: TRBD2; j_call: TRBJ2-2; v_call: TRBV2; cdr3_aa: CASSQNGLAELFF; cdr3_nt: TGTGCCAGCAGTCAAAACGGACTAGCGGAGCTGTTTTTT
cdr3_length: 13; clone_size: .; d_call: .; j_call: TRBJ1-5; v_call: TRBV10-1; cdr3_aa: CASGQDSNQPQHF; cdr3_nt: TGCGCCAGCGGACAAGATAGCAATCAGCCCCAGCATTTT
cdr3_length: 12; clone_size: few; d_call: .; j_call: TRBJ1-2; v_call: TRBV11-1; cdr3_aa: CASSLSGYGYTF; cdr3_nt: TGTGCCAGCAGCTTAAGCGGGTATGGCTACACCTTC
cdr3_length: 12; clone_size: .; d_call: .; j_call: TRBJ1-1; v_call: TRBV2; cdr3_aa: CASTWTRTEAFF; cdr3_nt: TGTGCCAGCACTTGGACACGCACTGAAGCTTTCTTT
cdr3_length: 13; clone_size: .; d_call: .; j_call: TRBJ1-3; v_call: TRBV9; cdr3_aa: CASSKDSGNTIYF; cdr3_nt: TGTGCCAGCAGCAAGGACAGCGGAAACACCATATATTTT
cdr3_length: 16; clone_size: .; d_call: .; j_call: TRBJ1-1; v_call: TRBV5-1; cdr3_aa: CASSLGVQAGQIEAFF; cdr3_nt: TGCGCCAGCAGCTTGGGAGTGCAGGCCGGACAAATTGAAGCTTTCTTT
cdr3_length: 15; clone_size: .; d_call: TRBD2; j_call: TRBJ2-7; v_call: TRBV5-3; cdr3_aa: CARSLISGRAYEQYF; cdr3_nt: TGTGCCAGAAGCTTGATTAGCGGGAGGGCCTACGAGCAGTACTTC
cdr3_length: 15; clone_size: .; d_call: .; j_call: TRBJ2-1; v_call: TRBV2; cdr3_aa: CASSESELFYNEQFF; cdr3_nt: TGTGCCAGCAGTGAAAGCGAGCTTTTTTACAATGAGCAGTTCTTC
cdr3_length: 16; clone_size: .; d_call: TRBD1; j_call: TRBJ1-3; v_call: TRBV2; cdr3_aa: CASSGPGTGAGNTIYF; cdr3_nt: TGTGCCAGCAGTGGACCGGGGACAGGGGCCGGAAACACCATATATTTT
cdr3_length: 15; clone_size: .; d_call: .; j_call: TRBJ2-1; v_call: TRBV6-5; cdr3_aa: CASRNLGQPYNEQFF; cdr3_nt: TGTGCCAGCAGGAACTTAGGACAACCATACAATGAGCAGTTCTTC
cdr3_length: 14; clone_size: .; d_call: .; j_call: TRBJ1-1; v_call: TRBV7-8; cdr3_aa: CASSFGELGTEAFF; cdr3_nt: TGTGCCAGCAGCTTCGGGGAGTTAGGCACTGAAGCTTTCTTT
cdr3_length: 13; clone_size: .; d_call: TRBD1; j_call: TRBJ1-2; v_call: TRBV3-1/TRBV3-2; cdr3_aa: CASTGTGWNGYTF; cdr3_nt: TGTGCCAGCACCGGGACAGGGTGGAATGGCTACACCTTC
cdr3_length: 15; clone_size: few; d_call: .; j_call: TRBJ2-7; v_call: TRBV28; cdr3_aa: CASSLIYRGKIEQYF; cdr3_nt: TGTGCCAGCAGTTTAATCTATCGCGGGAAGATAGAGCAGTACTTC
cdr3_length: 13; clone_size: .; d_call: .; j_call: TRBJ1-2; v_call: TRBV2; cdr3_aa: CASRRQPIYGYTF; cdr3_nt: TGTGCCAGCAGGCGACAGCCGATATACGGCTACACCTTC
cdr3_length: 14; clone_size: .; d_call: .; j_call: TRBJ2-7; v_call: TRBV19; cdr3_aa: CASSITRSEVGQYF; cdr3_nt: TGTGCCAGTAGTATTACCCGGTCAGAGGTCGGGCAGTACTTC